Given below is one TCR beta chain in context. Its antigen is unknown. The data were obtained in a study of Ad26.COV2.S vaccination and SARS-CoV-2 variants. Broader study findings: Post-vaccination breadth of spike-specific CD8+ and CD4+ T cell responses was reportedly substantial. There was a possibility that the TCR breadth and depth analyses underestimated total T cell responses.

CDR1 SGHRS and CDR2 YFSETQ come from the germline V gene. Deletions cut 6 bases from V and 2 bases from J, with 12 bases between. CDR3 size: 14 residues. TCRdb keeps only in-frame clones here, not all; method: immunoSEQ multiplex PCR. The sample records hundreds of thousands of clones, approximately 92% being singletons. The treatment denotes: around 19 received Ad26.COV2.S at low or high dose, single or two shots; five or six received placebo; per-sample allocation not given. Sample collection was performed on day 63 after the first vaccine or placebo injection. The input for sequencing was peripheral blood, taken in a trial of Ad26.COV2.S vaccine versus placebo. The TCR sequence derives from a person between 18 and 65 years old who received the Ad26.COV2.S COVID-19 vaccine or a placebo. This chain joins TRBV5-1 and TRBJ1-3; D is perhaps TRBD1 (5 bases). The CDR3 DNA follows: TGCGCCAGCACCCCAGGGCCTACTGGAAACACCATATATTTT. It specifies CASTPGPTGNTIYF.